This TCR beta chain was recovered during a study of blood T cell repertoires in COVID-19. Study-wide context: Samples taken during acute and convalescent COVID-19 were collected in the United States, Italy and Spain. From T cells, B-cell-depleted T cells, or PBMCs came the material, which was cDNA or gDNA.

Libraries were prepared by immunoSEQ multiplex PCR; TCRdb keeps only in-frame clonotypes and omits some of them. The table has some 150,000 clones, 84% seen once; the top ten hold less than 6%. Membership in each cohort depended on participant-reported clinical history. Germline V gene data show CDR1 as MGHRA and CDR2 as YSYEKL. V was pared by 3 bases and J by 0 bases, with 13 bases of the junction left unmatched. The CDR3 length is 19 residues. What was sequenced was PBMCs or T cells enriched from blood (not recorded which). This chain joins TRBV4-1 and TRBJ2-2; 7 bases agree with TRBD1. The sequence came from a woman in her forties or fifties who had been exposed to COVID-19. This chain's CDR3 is CASSHLSPAGTANTGELFF. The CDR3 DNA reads TGCGCCAGCAGCCACCTGTCGCCGGCCGGGACAGCGAACACCGGGGAGCTGTTTTTT.